This T cell receptor beta chain was documented in a study of glioma-infiltrating T cells after dendritic cell vaccination. The time point was: after dendritic cell vaccination, including at tumor progression/relapse. Produced via immunoSEQ multiplex PCR; TCRdb's table is partial and in-frame only. The sample has about 82,000 clones, roughly 80% seen once. V shed 0 bases and J shed 8 bases, with 13 bases lying between them. The germline gives CDR1 MNHEY, CDR2 SVGAGI. The CDR3 length is 14 residues. The rearrangement links TRBV6-5 to TRBJ1-2; unclear D gene. Sample: blood, taken after dendritic cell vaccination. This receptor was taken from a human donor with glioblastoma. The CDR3 loop reads CASSYSTGRQGYTF. Here the CDR3 DNA reads TGTGCCAGCAGTTACTCGACGGGGAGACAAGGCTACACCTTC.